This T cell receptor (beta chain) was captured in a study of OX40 agonist ivuxolimab in advanced cancers. V was clipped by 0 bases and J by 6 bases, with 14 bases between them. Germline assignment: CDR1 MNHEY and CDR2 SVGAGI. The length of the CDR3 is 15 residues. Sequenced by immunoSEQ multiplex PCR; TCRdb stores in-frame clones only, minus some. The sample consists of about 16,000 clones, approximately 77% of them appearing once. The chain uses TRBV6-5 and TRBJ1-2; D ambiguous. Here the sequenced sample was CD4+ or CD8+ T cells sorted from blood, taken in a trial of the OX40 agonist ivuxolimab. The receptor comes from an adult with an advanced solid tumor such as melanoma, head and neck, liver or kidney cancer. The CDR3 DNA follows: TGTGCCAGCAGTTACTCCCGTGGAGGGTGGGATGGCTACACCTTC. It yields the protein CASSYSRGGWDGYTF.